Shown below are 16 T cell receptor beta chains from a single sample sequenced in a study of Ad26.COV2.S vaccination and SARS-CoV-2 variants. Treatment defined: approximately 18 received Ad26.COV2.S at low or high dose, single or two shots; about 5 received placebo; per-sample allocation not given. Sampling took place 63 days after the first vaccine or placebo injection. Sequenced by immunoSEQ multiplex PCR; TCRdb stores in-frame clones only, minus some. The top ten hold over 5% of the sample, which has 300,000 to 350,000 clones, around 90% seen once. The material sequenced was peripheral blood, taken in a trial of Ad26.COV2.S vaccine versus placebo. These TCRs come from a person aged 18-60 years who received the Ad26.COV2.S COVID-19 vaccine or a placebo.

The V gene is TRBV3-1 (or the pseudogene TRBV3-2), the J gene TRBJ2-1; the match to TRBD2 covers 11 bases. Germline V gene data show CDR1 as LGHDT and CDR2 as YNNKEL (reference sequence). Trimming took 6 bases from V and 6 from J; bases not matched to a gene: 4. The CDR3 spans 14 residues. The CDR3 here is CASRGLAGGNEQFF. As DNA, the CDR3 is TGTGCCAGCAGGGGGCTAGCGGGAGGCAATGAGCAGTTCTTC.

The chain combines TRBV5-1 with TRBJ1-1; D not certain. Trimming left V 2 bases short and J 6 bases short, with 11 bases between. The CDR3 sequence is 13 residues long. CDR1 is SGHRS and CDR2 is YFSETQ in the germline V gene. The chain's CDR3 is CASSFGADPEAFF. DNA for the CDR3: TGCGCCAGCAGCTTCGGCGCAGACCCTGAAGCTTTCTTT. The variable domain in full, completed from reference TRBV5-1 and TRBJ1-1, reads KAGVTQTPRYLIKTRGQQVTLSCSPISGHRSVSWYQQTPGQGLQFLFEYFSETQRNKGNFPGRFSGRQFSNSRSEMNVSTLELGDSALYLCASSFGADPEAFFGQGTRLTVV.

This chain joins TRBV9 and TRBJ1-4, with TRBD1 as a possible D gene (6 bases). There are 17 residues in the CDR3. The V end lost 0 bases, the J end lost 3 bases, and 15 bases lay between the germline ends. Germline values: CDR1 SGDLS, CDR2 YYNGEE. The CDR3 bases are TGTGCCAGCAGCGTAGAGCCGGGGGCGGTATCTAATGAAAAACTGTTTTTT. This translates into CASSVEPGAVSNEKLFF.

The chain uses TRBV7-2 and TRBJ2-1; TRBD2 agrees at 12 bases. The length of the CDR3 is 14 residues. CDR1 is SGHTA, CDR2 FQGNSA, per germline. With 5 bases clipped from V and 9 bases from J, the junction kept 5 bases outside the gene matches. The CDR3 nucleotides read TGTGCCAGCAGCCGGGGACTAGCGGGCGGTGAGCAGTTCTTC. Translation: CASSRGLAGGEQFF.

CDR3 sequence: CASSRGTSGSDTQYF. CDR3 DNA sequence: TGTGCCAGTAGTAGGGGGACTAGCGGGAGCGATACGCAGTATTTT. The genes are TRBV19 and TRBJ2-3; 14 nucleotides agree with TRBD2. The CDR3 is made up of 15 amino acids. The V gene end was trimmed by 4 bases and the J gene end by 6 bases; junction bases not matched to a gene: 3. The germline gives CDR1 LNHDA, CDR2 SQIVND (reference sequence).

This chain uses TRBV4-2 with TRBJ1-6, with 7 nucleotides matching TRBD1. CDR3 length: 16 residues. Trimming removed 0 bases from V and 7 bases from J; junction bases left unmatched: 6. Germline CDR1 LGHNA, CDR2 YNFKEQ. The CDR3 DNA follows: TGTGCCAGCAGCCAAGAAGAGGGACAGATAAATTCACCCCTCCACTTT. Translation: CASSQEEGQINSPLHF.

The rearrangement joins TRBV13 to TRBJ2-7, with no clear D. V was pared by 4 bases and J by 5 bases, with 9 bases between. The CDR3 is 12 amino acids. The germline gives CDR1 PRHDT, CDR2 FYEKMQ (reference sequence). CDR3: CASSSGPHEQYF. For the CDR3, the DNA is TGTGCCAGCAGCTCTGGGCCTCACGAGCAGTACTTC.

The rearrangement uses TRBV6-5 and TRBJ2-7; D is possibly TRBD1 (5 bases). The germline V gene encodes CDR1 MNHEY and CDR2 SVGAGI. The germline V and J ends were trimmed by 2 bases and 3 bases, with 11 bases remaining between them. CDR3 length equals 14 residues. In DNA, the CDR3 is TGTGCCAGCAGTTACAGGGGTTTGGACTACGAGCAGTACTTC. It translates to CASSYRGLDYEQYF.

The count of this clone is one. V usage is TRBV3-1 (or the pseudogene TRBV3-2) and J usage is TRBJ2-3; 13 bases line up with TRBD2. This CDR3 comprises 19 residues. Looked up from germline, CDR1 is LGHDT and CDR2 is YNNKEL (reference sequence). The ends lost 4 bases at V and 1 base at J; junction bases unmatched: 11. In DNA form, the CDR3 reads TGTGCCAGCAGCCCGGATAGACTAGCGGGGGGTCCCGGCACAGATACGCAGTATTTT. This codes for CASSPDRLAGGPGTDTQYF.

For the CDR3, the DNA is TGTGCCAGCAGCTTAGGGGGGACAGGCCCCAGGGAGCTGTTTTTT. The encoded protein is CASSLGGTGPRELFF. The rearrangement joins TRBV11-2 to TRBJ2-2; 8 positions agree with TRBD1. Germline V gives CDR1 SGHAT, CDR2 FQNNGV. This CDR3 is 15 amino acids long. The V segment lost 1 base and the J segment 9 bases; nucleotides outside the gene matches: 7.

This chain uses TRBV7-2 with TRBJ1-2; D is unresolved. The CDR3 has 14 amino acids. Germline CDR1 and CDR2: SGHTA and FQGNSA. Deletions cut 1 base from V and 4 bases from J, with 10 bases between. The CDR3 nucleotides are TGTGCCAGCAGCTTAGACCCCAGCATCTATGGCTACACCTTC. The encoded protein is CASSLDPSIYGYTF.

The chain is built from TRBV28 and TRBJ1-1; D is unclear. CDR1 and CDR2 (germline): MDHEN, SYDVKM. V was trimmed by 7 bases and J by 4 bases, leaving 7 bases between them. The CDR3 is made up of 11 amino acids. For the CDR3, the DNA is TGTGCCAGCACCCGACCCACTGAAGCTTTCTTT. It codes for CASTRPTEAFF.

The chain couples TRBV4-1 to TRBJ2-7; the D gene could be TRBD1 or TRBD2 (5 bases each). The germline V gene has CDR1 MGHRA and CDR2 YSYEKL. The length of the CDR3 is 15 residues. Deletions cut 0 bases from V and 3 bases from J, with 12 bases between. In nucleotides, the CDR3 is TGCGCCAGCAGCCAAGACTCCGGGACCTTCTACGAGCAGTACTTC. Translating gives CASSQDSGTFYEQYF.

The chain combines TRBV24-1 with TRBJ1-1; TRBD1 matches 9 bases. With V trimmed by 4 bases and J by 8 bases, 1 base remained unmatched. The germline V gene encodes CDR1 KGHDR and CDR2 SFDVKD. This CDR3 region has 12 residues. CDR3 DNA sequence: TGTGCCACCAGTGAGGGACAGGGAGAAGCTTTCTTT. Encoded protein: CATSEGQGEAFF.

The chain couples TRBV4-1 to TRBJ1-1; D ambiguous. Looked up from germline, CDR1 is MGHRA and CDR2 is YSYEKL. Between the trimmed V and J ends, which lost 0 bases and 0 bases, there was a span of 8 bases. This CDR3 is built from 15 residues. The CDR3 region has the DNA TGCGCCAGCAGCCAAGAATCGGGGTTGAACACTGAAGCTTTCTTT. Amino acid sequence: CASSQESGLNTEAFF.

The chain joins TRBV27 to TRBJ1-2; 8 positions agree with TRBD1. Germline V gene lookup returns CDR1 MNHEY and CDR2 SMNVEV (reference sequence). The length of the CDR3 is 16 residues. V was clipped by 8 bases and J by 8 bases; unmatched bases: 19. Written as DNA, the CDR3 is TGTGCCAGCCTCCCTATGGGTCGGCAGGGGGCCGTCGGCTACACCTTC. It codes for CASLPMGRQGAVGYTF.